This T cell receptor beta chain was captured in a study of brain T cells in children with intractable seizures. The CDR3 spans 12 residues. Germline-derived CDR1 and CDR2 are SGDLS and YYNGEE. Trimming pared 3 bases from V and 4 bases from J, leaving 7 bases between. Libraries were prepared by immunoSEQ multiplex PCR; TCRdb keeps only in-frame clonotypes and omits some of them. This sample has approximately 41,000 clones, with more than 80% found just once. At least one anti-epileptic drug was given before surgery. The rearrangement uses TRBV9 and TRBJ1-2; a possible D gene is TRBD1 (5 bases). The sequenced sample was peripheral blood, obtained at surgery. This clonotype was sampled from a girl aged 2 to 10 with tuberous sclerosis and intractable seizures. This CDR3 reads CASSGDSYGYTF. The CDR3 coding sequence is TGTGCCAGCAGCGGCGACAGCTATGGCTACACCTTC.